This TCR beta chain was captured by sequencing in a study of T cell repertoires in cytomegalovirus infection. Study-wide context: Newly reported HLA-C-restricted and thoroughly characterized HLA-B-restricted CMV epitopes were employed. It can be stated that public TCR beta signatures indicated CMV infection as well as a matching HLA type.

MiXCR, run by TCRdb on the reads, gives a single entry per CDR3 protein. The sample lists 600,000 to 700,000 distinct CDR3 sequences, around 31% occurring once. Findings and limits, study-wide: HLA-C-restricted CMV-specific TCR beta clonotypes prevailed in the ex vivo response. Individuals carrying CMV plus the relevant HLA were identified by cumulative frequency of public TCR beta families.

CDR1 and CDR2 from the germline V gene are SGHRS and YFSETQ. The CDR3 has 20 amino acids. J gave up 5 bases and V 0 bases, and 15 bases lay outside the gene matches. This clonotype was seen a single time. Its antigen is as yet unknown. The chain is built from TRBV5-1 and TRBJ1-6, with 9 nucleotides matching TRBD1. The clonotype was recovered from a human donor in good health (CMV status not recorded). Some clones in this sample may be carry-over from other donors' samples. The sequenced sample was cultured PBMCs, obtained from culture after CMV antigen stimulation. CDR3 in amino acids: CASSLGTGGAPPPNNSPLHF. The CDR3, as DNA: TGCGCCAGCAGCTTGGGAACAGGGGGCGCCCCCCCCCCTAATAATTCACCCCTCCACTTT. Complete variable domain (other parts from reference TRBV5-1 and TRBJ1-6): KAGVTQTPRYLIKTRGQQVTLSCSPISGHRSVSWYQQTPGQGLQFLFEYFSETQRNKGNFPGRFSGRQFSNSRSEMNVSTLELGDSALYLCASSLGTGGAPPPNNSPLHFGNGTRLTVT.